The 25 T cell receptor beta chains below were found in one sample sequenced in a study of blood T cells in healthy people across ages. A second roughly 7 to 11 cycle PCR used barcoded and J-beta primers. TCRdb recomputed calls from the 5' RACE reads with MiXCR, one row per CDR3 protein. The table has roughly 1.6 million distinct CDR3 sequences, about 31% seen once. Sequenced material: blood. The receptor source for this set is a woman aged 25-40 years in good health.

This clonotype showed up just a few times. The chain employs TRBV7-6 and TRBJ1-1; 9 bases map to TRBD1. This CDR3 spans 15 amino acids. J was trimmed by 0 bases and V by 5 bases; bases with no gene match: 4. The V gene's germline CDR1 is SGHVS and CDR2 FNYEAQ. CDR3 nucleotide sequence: TGTGCCAGCAGCCAAAGACAGGGGGTGAACACTGAAGCTTTCTTT. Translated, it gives CASSQRQGVNTEAFF.

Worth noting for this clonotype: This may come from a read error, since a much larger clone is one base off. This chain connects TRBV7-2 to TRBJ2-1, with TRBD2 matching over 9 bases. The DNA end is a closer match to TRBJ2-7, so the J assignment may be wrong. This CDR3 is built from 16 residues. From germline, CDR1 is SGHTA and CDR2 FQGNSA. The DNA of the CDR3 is TGTGCCAGCAGCTTAGCCTCGCTAGCGGGGTACAATGAGCAGTACTTC. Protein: CASSLASLAGYNEQYF.

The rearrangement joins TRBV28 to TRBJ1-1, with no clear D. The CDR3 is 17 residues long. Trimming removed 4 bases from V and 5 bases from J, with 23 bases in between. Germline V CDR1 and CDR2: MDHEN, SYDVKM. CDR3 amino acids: CASSSWGEGPVGTEAFF. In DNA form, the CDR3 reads TGTGCCAGCAGTTCCTGGGGTGAGGGCCCCGTGGGGACTGAAGCTTTCTTT.

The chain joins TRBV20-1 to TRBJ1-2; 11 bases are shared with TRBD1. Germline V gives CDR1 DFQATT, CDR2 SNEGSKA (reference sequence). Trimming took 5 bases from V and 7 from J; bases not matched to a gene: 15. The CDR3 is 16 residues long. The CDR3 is CSAPSNPTGTGGGYTF. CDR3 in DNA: TGCAGTGCTCCCTCTAACCCAACCGGGACAGGGGGTGGCTACACCTTC.

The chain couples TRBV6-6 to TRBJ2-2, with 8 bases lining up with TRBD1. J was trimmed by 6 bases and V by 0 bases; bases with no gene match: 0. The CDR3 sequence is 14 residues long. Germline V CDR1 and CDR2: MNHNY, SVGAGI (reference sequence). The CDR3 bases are TGTGCCAGCAGTTACTCACAGGGGGCCGGGGAGCTGTTTTTT. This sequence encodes CASSYSQGAGELFF.

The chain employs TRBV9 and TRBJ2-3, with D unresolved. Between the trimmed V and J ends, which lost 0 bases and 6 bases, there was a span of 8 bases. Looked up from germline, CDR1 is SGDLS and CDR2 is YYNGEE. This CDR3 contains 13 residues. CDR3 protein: CASSVGTQDTQYF. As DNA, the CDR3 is TGTGCCAGCAGCGTAGGGACCCAGGATACGCAGTATTTT.

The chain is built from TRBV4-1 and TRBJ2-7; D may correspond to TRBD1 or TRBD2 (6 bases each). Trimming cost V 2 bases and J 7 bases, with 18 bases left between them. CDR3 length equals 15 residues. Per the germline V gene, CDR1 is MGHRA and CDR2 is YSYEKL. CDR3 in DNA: TGCGCCAGCAGCCAATCCGGGACACCCGGGGGTGAGCAGTACTTC. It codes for CASSQSGTPGGEQYF.

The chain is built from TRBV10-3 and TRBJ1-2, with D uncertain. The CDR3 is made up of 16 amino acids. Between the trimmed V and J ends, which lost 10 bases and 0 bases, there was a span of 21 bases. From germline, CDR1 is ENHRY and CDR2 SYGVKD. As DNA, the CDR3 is TGTGCCACTTCCCCCCTCGAGGGCGCCTCTAACTATGGCTACACCTTC. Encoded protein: CATSPLEGASNYGYTF.

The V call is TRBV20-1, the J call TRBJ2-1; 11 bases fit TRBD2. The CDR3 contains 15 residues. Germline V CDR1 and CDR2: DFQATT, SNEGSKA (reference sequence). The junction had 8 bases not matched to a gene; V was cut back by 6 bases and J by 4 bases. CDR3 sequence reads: CSATQGLAVYNEQFF. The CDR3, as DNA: TGCAGTGCAACTCAGGGACTAGCGGTTTACAATGAGCAGTTCTTC.

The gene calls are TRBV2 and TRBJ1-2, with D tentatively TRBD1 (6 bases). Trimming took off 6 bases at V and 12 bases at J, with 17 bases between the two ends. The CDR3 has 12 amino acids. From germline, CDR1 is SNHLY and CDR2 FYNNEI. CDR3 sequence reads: CASSGHREFNTF. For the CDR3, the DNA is TGTGCCAGCAGCGGGCACAGGGAGTTCAACACCTTC.

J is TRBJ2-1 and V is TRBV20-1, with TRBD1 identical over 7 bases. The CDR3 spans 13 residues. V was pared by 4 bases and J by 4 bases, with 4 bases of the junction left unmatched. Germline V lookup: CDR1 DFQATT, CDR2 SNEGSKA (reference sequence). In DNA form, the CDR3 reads TGCAGTGCTACGGGGACAGTTTACAATGAGCAGTTCTTC. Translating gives CSATGTVYNEQFF.

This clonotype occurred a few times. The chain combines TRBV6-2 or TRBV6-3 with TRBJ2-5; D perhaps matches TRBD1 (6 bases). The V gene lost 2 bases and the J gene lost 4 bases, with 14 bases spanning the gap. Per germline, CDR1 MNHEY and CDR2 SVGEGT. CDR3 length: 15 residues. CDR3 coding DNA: TGTGCCAGCAGTTACGCCCCAAGGGGGAGAGAGACCCAGTACTTC. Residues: CASSYAPRGRETQYF.

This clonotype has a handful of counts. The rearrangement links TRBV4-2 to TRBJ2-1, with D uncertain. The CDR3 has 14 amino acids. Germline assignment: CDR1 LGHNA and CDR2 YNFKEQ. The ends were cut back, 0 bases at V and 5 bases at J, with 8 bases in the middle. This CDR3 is CASSQDLLNNEQFF. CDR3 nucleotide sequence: TGTGCCAGCAGCCAAGATTTACTGAACAATGAGCAGTTCTTC.

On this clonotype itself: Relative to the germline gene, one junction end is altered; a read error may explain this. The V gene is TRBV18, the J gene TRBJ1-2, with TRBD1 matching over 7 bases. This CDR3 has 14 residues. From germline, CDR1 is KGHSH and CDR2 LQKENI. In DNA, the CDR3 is TGTGCCAGCTCTCCACAGGGGCTCTACTATGGCTACACCTTC. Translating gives CASSPQGLYYGYTF.

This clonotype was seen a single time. The CDR3 DNA reads TGTGCCAGCAGTAGGACAGGGTCACCGGATGGCTACACCTTC. Translation gives CASSRTGSPDGYTF. The chain employs TRBV12-3 or TRBV12-4 and TRBJ1-2, with TRBD1 identical over 8 bases. The CDR3 extends over 14 amino acids. The ends lost 5 bases at V and 6 bases at J; junction bases unmatched: 8.

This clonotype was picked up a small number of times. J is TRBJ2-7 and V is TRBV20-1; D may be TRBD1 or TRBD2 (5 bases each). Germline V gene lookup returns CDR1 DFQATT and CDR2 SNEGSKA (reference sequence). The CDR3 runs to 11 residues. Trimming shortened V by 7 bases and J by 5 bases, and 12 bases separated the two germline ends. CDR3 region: CSGLWGNEQYF. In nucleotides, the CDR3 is TGCAGTGGACTTTGGGGGAACGAGCAGTACTTC.

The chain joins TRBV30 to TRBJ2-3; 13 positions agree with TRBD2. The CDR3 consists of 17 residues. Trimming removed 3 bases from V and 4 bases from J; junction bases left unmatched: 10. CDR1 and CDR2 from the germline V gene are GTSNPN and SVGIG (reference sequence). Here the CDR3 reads CAWRKPTSGRFADTQYF. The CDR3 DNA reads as TGTGCCTGGAGGAAACCGACTAGCGGGAGGTTTGCAGATACGCAGTATTTT.

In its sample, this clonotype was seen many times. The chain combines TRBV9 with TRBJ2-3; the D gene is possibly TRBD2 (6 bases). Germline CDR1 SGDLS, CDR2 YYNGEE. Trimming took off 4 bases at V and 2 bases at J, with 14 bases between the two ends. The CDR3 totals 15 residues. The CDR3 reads CASSFEGLNTDTQYF. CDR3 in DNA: TGTGCCAGCAGCTTCGAGGGACTTAACACAGATACGCAGTATTTT.

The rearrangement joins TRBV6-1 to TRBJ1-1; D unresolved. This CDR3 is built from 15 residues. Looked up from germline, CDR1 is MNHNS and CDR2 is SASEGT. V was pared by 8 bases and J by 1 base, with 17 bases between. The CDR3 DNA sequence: TGTGCCAGCGATGGCCGTGAGTACGCGAACACTGAAGCTTTCTTT. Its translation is CASDGREYANTEAFF.

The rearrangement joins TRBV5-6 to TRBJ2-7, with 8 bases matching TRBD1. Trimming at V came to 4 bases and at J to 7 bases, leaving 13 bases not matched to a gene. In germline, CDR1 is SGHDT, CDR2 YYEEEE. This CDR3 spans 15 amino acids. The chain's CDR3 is CASSPGTGEVGEQYF. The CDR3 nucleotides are TGTGCCAGCAGCCCGGGGACAGGCGAAGTGGGGGAGCAGTACTTC.

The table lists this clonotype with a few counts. The CDR3, as DNA: TGTGCCAGCAGCTTAACTGCGACAGGCCTGGAGACCCAGTACTTC. This encodes CASSLTATGLETQYF. This chain connects TRBV7-3 to TRBJ2-5; D is perhaps TRBD1 (6 bases). The CDR3 consists of 15 residues. Trimming pared 0 bases from V and 5 bases from J, leaving 13 bases between. Germline CDR1 is SGHTA and CDR2 is FQGTGA.

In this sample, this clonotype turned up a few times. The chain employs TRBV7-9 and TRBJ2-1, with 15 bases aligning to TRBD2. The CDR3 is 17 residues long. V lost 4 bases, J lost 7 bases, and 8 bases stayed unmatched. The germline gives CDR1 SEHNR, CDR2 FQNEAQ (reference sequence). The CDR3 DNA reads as TGTGCCAGCAGCTCCGGGACTAGCGGGAGGACCGGTAATGAGCAGTTCTTC. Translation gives CASSSGTSGRTGNEQFF. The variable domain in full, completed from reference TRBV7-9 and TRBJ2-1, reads DTGVSQNPRHKITKRGQNVTFRCDPISEHNRLYWYRQTLGQGPEFLTYFQNEAQLEKSRLLSDRFSAERPKGSFSTLEIQRTEQGDSAMYLCASSSGTSGRTGNEQFFGPGTRLTVL.

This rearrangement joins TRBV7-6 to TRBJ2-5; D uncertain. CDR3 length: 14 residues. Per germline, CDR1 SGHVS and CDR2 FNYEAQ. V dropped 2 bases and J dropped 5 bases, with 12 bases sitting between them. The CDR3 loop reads CASSLRSLGETQYF. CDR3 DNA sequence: TGTGCCAGCAGCTTACGCTCACTGGGGGAGACCCAGTACTTC. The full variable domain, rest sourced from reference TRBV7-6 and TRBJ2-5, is GAGVSQSPRYKVTKRGQDVALRCDPISGHVSLYWYRQALGQGPEFLTYFNYEAQQDKSGLPNDRFSAERPEGSISTLTIQRTEQRDSAMYRCASSLRSLGETQYFGPGTRLLVL.

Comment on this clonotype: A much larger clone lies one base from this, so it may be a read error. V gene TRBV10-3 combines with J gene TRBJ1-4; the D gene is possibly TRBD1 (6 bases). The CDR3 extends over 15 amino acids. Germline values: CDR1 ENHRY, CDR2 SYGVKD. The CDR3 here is CTISEGGGGNEKLFF. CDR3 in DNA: TGTACCATCAGTGAAGGGGGAGGCGGTAATGAAAAACTGTTTTTT.

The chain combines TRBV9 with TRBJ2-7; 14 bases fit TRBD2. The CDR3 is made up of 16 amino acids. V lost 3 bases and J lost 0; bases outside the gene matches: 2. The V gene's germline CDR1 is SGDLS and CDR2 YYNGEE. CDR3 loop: CASSGGLAGDSYEQYF. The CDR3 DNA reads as TGTGCCAGCAGCGGGGGACTAGCGGGAGACTCCTACGAGCAGTACTTC.